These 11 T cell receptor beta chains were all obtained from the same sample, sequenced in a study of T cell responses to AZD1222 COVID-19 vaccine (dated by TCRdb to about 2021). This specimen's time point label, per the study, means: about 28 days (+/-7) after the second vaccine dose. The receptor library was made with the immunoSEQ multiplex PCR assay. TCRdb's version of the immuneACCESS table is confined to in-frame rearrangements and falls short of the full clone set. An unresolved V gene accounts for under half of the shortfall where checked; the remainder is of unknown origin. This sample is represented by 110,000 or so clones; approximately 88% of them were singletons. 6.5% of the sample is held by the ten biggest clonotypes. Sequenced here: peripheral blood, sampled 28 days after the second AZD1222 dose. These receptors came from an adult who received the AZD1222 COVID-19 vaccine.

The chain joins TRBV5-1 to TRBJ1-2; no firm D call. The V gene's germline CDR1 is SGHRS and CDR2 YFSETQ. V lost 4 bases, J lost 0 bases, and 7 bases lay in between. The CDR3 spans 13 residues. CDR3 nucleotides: TGCGCCAGCAGCATAGGGACTAACTATGGCTACACCTTC. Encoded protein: CASSIGTNYGYTF.

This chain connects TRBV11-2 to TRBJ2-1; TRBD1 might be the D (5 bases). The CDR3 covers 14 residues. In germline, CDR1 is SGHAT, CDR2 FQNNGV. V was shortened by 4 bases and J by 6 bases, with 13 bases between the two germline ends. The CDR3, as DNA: TGTGCCAGCAGCTATTTCGACAGTTCCAATGAGCAGTTCTTC. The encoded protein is CASSYFDSSNEQFF.

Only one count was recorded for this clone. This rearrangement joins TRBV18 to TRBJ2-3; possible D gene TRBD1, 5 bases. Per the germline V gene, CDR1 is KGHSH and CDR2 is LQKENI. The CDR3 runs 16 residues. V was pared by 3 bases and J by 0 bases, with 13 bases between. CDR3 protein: CASSPQGYPSTDTQYF. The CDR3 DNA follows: TGTGCCAGCTCACCTCAGGGCTACCCTAGCACAGATACGCAGTATTTT.

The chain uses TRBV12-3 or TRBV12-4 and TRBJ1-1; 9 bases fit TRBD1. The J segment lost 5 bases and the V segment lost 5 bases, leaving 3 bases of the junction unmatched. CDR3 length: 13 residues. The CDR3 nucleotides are TGTGCCAGCAGTACAGGGGGCAGGACTGAAGCTTTCTTT. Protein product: CASSTGGRTEAFF.

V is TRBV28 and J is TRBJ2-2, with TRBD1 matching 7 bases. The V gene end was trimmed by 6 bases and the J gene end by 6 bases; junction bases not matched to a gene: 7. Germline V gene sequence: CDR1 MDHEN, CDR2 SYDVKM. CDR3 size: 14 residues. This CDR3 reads CASSQDRISGELFF. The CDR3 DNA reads TGTGCCAGCAGCCAGGACAGGATCTCCGGGGAGCTGTTTTTT.

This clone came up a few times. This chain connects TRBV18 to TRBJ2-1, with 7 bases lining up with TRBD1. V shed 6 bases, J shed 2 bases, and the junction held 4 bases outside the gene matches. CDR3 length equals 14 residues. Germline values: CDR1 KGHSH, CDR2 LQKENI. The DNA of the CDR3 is TGTGCCAGCTCGGGGCAGGGGGCCTACAATGAGCAGTTCTTC. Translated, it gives CASSGQGAYNEQFF.

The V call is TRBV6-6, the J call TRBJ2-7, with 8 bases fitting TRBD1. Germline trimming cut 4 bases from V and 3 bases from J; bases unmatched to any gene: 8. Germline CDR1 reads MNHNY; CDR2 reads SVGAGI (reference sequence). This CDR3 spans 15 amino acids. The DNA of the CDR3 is TGTGCCAGCAGTTCTGGGACAGGTACTTTCTACGAGCAGTACTTC. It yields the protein CASSSGTGTFYEQYF.

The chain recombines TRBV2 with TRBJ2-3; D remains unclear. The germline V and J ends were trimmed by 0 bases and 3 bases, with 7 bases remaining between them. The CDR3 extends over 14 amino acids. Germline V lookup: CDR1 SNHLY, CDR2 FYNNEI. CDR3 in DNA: TGTGCCAGCAGTGAAGCGCTTCCGACAGATACGCAGTATTTT. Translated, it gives CASSEALPTDTQYF.

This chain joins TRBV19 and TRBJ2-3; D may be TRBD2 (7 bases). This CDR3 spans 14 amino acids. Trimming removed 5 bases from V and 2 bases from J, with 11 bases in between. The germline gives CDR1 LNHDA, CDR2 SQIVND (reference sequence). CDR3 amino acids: CASSGGGDTDTQYF. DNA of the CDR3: TGTGCCAGTAGTGGAGGGGGGGACACAGATACGCAGTATTTT. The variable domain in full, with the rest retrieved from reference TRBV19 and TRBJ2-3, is DGGITQSPKYLFRKEGQNVTLSCEQNLNHDAMYWYRQDPGQGLRLIYYSQIVNDFQKGDIAEGYSVSREKKESFPLTVTSAQKNPTAFYLCASSGGGDTDTQYFGPGTRLTVL.

The CDR3 DNA reads TGCAGCGTTGAGGTGGTAATGAAGGCTGAAGCTTTCTTT. It is translated as CSVEVVMKAEAFF. The chain uses TRBV29-1 and TRBJ1-1; D gene uncertain. Germline V gene data show CDR1 as SQVTM and CDR2 as ANQGSEA. CDR3 length: 13 residues. Deletions cut 3 bases from V and 6 bases from J, with 14 bases between. Complete variable domain (other parts from reference TRBV29-1 and TRBJ1-1): SAVISQKPSRDICQRGTSLTIQCQVDSQVTMMFWYRQQPGQSLTLIATANQGSEATYESGFVIDKFPISRPNLTFSTLTVSNMSPEDSSIYLCSVEVVMKAEAFFGQGTRLTVV.

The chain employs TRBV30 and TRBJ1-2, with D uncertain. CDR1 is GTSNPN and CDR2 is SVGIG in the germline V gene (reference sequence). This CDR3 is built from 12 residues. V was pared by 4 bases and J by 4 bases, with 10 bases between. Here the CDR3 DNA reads TGTGCCTGGACTGTGCCCCTCTATGGCTACACCTTC. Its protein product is CAWTVPLYGYTF.